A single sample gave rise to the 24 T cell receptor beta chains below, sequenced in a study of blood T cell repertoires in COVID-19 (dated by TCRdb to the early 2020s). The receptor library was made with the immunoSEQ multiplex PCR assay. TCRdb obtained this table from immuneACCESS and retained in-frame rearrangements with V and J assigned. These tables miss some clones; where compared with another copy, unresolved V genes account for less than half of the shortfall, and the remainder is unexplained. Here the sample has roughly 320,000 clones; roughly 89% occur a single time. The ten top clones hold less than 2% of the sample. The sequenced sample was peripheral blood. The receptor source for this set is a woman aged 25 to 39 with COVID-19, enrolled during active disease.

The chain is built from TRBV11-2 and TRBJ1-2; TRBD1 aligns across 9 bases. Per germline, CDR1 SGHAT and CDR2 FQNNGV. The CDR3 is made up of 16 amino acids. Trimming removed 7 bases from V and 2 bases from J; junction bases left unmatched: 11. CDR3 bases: TGTGCCAGCACCCCCAATCGGGACAGGGTGAACTATGGCTACACCTTC. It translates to CASTPNRDRVNYGYTF.

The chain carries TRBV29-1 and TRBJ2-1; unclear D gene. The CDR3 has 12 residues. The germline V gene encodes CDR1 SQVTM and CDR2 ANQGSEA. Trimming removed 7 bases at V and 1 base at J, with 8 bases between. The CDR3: CSAASSYNEQFF. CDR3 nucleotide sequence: TGCAGCGCCGCTAGTTCCTACAATGAGCAGTTCTTC.

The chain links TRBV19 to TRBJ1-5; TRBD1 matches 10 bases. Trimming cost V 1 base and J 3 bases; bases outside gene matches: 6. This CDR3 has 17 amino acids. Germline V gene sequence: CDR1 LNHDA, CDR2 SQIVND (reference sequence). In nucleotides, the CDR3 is TGTGCCAGTAGTATAGCAACCGGGACAGGGGACAATCAGCCCCAGCATTTT. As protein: CASSIATGTGDNQPQHF.

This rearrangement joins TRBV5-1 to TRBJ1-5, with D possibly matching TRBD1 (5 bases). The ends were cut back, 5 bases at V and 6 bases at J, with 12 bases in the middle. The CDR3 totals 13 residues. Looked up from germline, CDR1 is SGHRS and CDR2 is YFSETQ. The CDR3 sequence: CASSPGEGQPQHF. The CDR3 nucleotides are TGCGCCAGCAGTCCGGGGGAGGGTCAGCCCCAGCATTTT.

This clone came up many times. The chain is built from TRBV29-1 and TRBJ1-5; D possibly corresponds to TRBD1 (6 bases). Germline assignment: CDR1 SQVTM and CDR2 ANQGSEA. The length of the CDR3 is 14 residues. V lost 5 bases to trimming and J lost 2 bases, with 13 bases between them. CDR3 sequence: CSVQQGYGNQPQHF. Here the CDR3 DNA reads TGCAGCGTTCAACAGGGTTATGGCAATCAGCCCCAGCATTTT.

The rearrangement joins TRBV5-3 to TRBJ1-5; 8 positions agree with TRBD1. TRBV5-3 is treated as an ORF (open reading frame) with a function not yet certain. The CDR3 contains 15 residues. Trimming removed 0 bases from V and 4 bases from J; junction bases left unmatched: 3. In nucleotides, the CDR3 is TGTGCCAGAAGCTTGGGGCAGGGGGCGAATCAGCCCCAGCATTTT. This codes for CARSLGQGANQPQHF.

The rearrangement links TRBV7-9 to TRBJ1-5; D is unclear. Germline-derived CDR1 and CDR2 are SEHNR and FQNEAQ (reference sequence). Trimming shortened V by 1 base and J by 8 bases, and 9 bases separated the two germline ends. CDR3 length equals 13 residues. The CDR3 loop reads CASSLGQPEPQHF. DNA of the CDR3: TGTGCCAGCAGCTTAGGACAACCTGAGCCCCAGCATTTT.

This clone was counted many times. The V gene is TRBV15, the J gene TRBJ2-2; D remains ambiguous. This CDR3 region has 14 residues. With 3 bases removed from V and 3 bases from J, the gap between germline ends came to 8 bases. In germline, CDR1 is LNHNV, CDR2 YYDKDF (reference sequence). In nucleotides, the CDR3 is TGTGCCACCAGCAGTTACCAGGACACCGGGGAGCTGTTTTTT. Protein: CATSSYQDTGELFF.

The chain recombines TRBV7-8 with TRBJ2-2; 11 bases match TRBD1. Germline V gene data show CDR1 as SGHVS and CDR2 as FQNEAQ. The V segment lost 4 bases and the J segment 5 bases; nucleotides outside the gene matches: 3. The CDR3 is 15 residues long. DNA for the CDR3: TGTGCCAGCAGCTGGGACAGGGGGGGGACCGGGGAGCTGTTTTTT. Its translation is CASSWDRGGTGELFF. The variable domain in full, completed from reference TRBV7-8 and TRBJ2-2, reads GAGVSQSPRYKVAKRGQDVALRCDPISGHVSLFWYQQALGQGPEFLTYFQNEAQLDKSGLPSDRFFAERPEGSVSTLKIQRTQQEDSAVYLCASSWDRGGTGELFFGEGSRLTVL.

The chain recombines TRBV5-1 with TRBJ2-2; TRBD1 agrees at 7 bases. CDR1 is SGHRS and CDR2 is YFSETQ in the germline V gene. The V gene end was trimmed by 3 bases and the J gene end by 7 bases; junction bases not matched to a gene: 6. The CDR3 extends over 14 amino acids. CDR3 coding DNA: TGCGCCAGCAGCTCAGGACAGGCGGACGGGGAGCTGTTTTTT. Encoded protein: CASSSGQADGELFF.

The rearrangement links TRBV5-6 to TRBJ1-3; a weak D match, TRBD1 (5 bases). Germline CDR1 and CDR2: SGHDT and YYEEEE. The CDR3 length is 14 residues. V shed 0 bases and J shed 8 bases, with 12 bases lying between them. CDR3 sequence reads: CASSLVGREDTIYF. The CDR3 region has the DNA TGTGCCAGCAGCTTGGTCGGCAGGGAAGACACCATATATTTT.

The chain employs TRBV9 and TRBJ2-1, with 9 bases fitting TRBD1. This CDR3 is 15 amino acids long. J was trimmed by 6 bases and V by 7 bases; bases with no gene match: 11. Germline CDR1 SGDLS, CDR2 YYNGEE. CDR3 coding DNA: TGTGCCAGCGGAGAGACCGGGACAGGGATCAATGAGCAGTTCTTC. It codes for CASGETGTGINEQFF.

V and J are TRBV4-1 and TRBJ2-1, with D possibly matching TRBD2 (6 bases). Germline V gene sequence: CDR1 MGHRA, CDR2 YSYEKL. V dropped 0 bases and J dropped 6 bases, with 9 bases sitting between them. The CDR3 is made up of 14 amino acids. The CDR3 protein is CASSQEGRINEQFF. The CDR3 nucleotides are TGCGCCAGCAGCCAAGAGGGGAGGATCAATGAGCAGTTCTTC.

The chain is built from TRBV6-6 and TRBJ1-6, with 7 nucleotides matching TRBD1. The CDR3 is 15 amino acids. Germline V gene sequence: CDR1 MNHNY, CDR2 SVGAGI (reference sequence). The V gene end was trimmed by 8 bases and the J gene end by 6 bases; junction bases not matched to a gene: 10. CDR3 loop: CASRPWGQFNSPLHF. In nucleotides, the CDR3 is TGTGCCAGCCGACCCTGGGGACAGTTTAATTCACCCCTCCACTTT.

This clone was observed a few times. The CDR3 loop reads CASSISGTDTYNEQFF. In DNA form, the CDR3 reads TGTGCCAGCAGCATCTCGGGGACAGACACGTACAATGAGCAGTTCTTC. This chain connects TRBV9 to TRBJ2-1; TRBD1 matches 7 bases. Trimming cost V 4 bases and J 4 bases; bases outside gene matches: 11. This CDR3 comprises 16 residues. Per the germline V gene, CDR1 is SGDLS and CDR2 is YYNGEE. Full variable domain (outside the CDR3, taken from reference TRBV9 and TRBJ2-1): DSGVTQTPKHLITATGQRVTLRCSPRSGDLSVYWYQQSLDQGLQFLIQYYNGEERAKGNILERFSAQQFPDLHSELNLSSLELGDSALYFCASSISGTDTYNEQFFGPGTRLTVL.

The CDR3: CASSLQGQGRNQPQHF. CDR3 bases: TGTGCCAGTAGTCTGCAGGGACAGGGGCGCAATCAGCCCCAGCATTTT. This chain connects TRBV19 to TRBJ1-5, with 10 positions matching TRBD1. There are 16 residues in the CDR3. V was clipped by 5 bases and J by 2 bases; unmatched bases: 6. The V gene's germline CDR1 is LNHDA and CDR2 SQIVND (reference sequence).

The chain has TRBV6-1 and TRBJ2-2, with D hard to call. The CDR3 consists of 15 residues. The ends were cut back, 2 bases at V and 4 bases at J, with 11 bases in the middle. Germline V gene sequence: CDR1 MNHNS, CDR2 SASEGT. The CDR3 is CASSEPQLVTGELFF. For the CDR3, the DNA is TGTGCCAGCAGTGAACCACAGTTGGTCACCGGGGAGCTGTTTTTT.

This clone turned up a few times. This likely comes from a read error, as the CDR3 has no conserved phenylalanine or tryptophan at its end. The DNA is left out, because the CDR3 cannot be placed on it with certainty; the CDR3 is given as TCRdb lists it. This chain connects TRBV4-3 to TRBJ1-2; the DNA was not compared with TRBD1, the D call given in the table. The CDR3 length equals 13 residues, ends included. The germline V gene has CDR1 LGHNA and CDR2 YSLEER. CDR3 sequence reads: CASSQDVGLRPWY.

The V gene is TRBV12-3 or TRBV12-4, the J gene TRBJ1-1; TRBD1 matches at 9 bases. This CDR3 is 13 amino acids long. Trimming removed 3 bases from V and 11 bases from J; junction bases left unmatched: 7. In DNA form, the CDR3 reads TGTGCCAGCAGTTTTGGGGACAGGGTAGGTGCTTTCTTT. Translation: CASSFGDRVGAFF.

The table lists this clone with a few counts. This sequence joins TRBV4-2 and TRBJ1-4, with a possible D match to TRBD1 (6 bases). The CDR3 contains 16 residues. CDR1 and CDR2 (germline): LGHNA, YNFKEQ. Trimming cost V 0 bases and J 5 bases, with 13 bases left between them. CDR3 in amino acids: CASSQEAGAANEKLFF. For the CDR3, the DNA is TGTGCCAGCAGCCAAGAAGCAGGGGCGGCGAATGAAAAACTGTTTTTT.

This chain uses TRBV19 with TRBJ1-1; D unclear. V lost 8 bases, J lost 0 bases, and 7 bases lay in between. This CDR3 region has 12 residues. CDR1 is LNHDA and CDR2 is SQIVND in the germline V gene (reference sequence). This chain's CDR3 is CASSNLNTEAFF. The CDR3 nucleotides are TGTGCCAGTTCCAATCTGAACACTGAAGCTTTCTTT.

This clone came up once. This CDR3 is CAWRKNGEETQYF. The CDR3 bases are TGTGCCTGGAGAAAGAATGGGGAGGAGACCCAGTACTTC. The chain combines TRBV30 with TRBJ2-5; possibly TRBD2 for D (5 bases). The CDR3 loop spans 13 amino acids. Germline CDR1 and CDR2: GTSNPN and SVGIG (reference sequence). V was shortened by 3 bases and J by 5 bases, with 13 bases between the two germline ends.

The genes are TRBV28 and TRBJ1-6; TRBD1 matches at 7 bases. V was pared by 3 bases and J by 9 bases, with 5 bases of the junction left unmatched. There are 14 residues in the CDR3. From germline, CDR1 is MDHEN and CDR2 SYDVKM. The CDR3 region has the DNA TGTGCCAGCAGTTTTAGAGGGGGCCTTTCACCCCTCCACTTT. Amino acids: CASSFRGGLSPLHF.

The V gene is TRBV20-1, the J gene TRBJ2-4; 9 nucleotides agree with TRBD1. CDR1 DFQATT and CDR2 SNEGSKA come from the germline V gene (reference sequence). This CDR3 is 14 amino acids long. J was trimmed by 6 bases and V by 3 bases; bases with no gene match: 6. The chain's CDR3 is CSASRGTGLNIQYF. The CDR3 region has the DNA TGCAGTGCTAGTAGGGGGACAGGGCTAAACATTCAGTACTTC.